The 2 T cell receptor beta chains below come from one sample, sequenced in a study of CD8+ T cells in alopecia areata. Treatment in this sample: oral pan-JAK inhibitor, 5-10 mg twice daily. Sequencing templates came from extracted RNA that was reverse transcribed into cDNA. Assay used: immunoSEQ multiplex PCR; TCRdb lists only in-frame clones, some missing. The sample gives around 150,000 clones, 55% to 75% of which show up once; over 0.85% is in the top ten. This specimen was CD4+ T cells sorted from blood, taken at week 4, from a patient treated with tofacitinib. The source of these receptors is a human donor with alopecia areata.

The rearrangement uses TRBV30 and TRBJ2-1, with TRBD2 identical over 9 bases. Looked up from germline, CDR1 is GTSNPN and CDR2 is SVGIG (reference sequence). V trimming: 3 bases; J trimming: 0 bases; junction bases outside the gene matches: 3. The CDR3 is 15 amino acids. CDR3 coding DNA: TGTGCCTGGAGCAAGACTAGCGGCTCCTACAATGAGCAGTTCTTC. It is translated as CAWSKTSGSYNEQFF. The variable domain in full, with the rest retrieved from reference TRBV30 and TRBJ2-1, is SQTIHQWPATLVQPVGSPLSLECTVEGTSNPNLYWYRQAAGRGLQLLFYSVGIGQISSEVPQNLSASRPQDRQFILSSKKLLLSDSGFYLCAWSKTSGSYNEQFFGPGTRLTVL.

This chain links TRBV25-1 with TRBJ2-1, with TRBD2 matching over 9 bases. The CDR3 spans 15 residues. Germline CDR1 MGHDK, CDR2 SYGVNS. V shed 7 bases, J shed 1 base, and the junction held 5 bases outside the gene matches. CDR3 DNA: TGTGCCAGCACCGCCAGCGGGGGGTCCTACAATGAGCAGTTCTTC. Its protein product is CASTASGGSYNEQFF.